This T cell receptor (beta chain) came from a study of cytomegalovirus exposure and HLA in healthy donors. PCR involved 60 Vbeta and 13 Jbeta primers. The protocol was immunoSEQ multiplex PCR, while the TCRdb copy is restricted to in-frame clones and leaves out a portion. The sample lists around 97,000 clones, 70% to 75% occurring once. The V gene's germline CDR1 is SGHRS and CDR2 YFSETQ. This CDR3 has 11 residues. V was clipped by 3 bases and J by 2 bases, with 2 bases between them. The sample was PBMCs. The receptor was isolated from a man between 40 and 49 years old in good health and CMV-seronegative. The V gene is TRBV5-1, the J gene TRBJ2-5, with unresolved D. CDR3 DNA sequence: TGCGCCAGCAGCTCGCAAGAGACCCAGTACTTC. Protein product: CASSSQETQYF.